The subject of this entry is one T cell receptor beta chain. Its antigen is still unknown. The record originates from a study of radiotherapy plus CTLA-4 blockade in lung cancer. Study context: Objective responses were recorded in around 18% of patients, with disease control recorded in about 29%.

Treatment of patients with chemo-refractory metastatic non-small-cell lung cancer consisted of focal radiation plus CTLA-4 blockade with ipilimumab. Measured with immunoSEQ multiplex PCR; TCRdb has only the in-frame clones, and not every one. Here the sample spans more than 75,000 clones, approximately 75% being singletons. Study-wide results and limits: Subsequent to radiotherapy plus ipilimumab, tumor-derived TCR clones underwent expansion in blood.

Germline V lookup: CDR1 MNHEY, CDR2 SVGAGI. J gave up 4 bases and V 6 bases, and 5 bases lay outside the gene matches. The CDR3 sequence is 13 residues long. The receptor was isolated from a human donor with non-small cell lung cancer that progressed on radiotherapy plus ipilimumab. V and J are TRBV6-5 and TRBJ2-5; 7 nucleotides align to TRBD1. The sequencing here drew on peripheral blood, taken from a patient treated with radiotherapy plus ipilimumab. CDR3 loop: CASRRQGRETQYF. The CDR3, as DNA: TGTGCCAGCAGGAGACAGGGACGAGAGACCCAGTACTTC.